The subject of this entry is one T cell receptor (beta chain). Its specificity is unknown. The repertoire was sequenced with immunoSEQ multiplex PCR; TCRdb's copy has only in-frame clones and lacks some. The data hold a few hundred thousand clones, with around 87% observed a single time. Noted treatment: 19 received Ad26.COV2.S at low or high dose, single or two shots; several received placebo; per-sample allocation not given. Sampling occurred on day 63 after the first vaccine or placebo injection. This record belongs to a study of Ad26.COV2.S vaccination and SARS-CoV-2 variants. For the study at large: Intramuscularly, Ad26.COV2.S was given either once or twice, 56 days apart.

Study findings and constraints: Higher spike-specific TCR breadth was found in vaccine recipients than in placebo recipients.

The length of the CDR3 is 15 residues. Germline V gene lookup returns CDR1 SGDLS and CDR2 YYNGEE. V shed 4 bases and J 2 bases; nucleotides not matched to a gene: 4. The V gene is TRBV9, the J gene TRBJ1-2; 11 positions match TRBD1. The sequence derives from a person between 18 and 65 years old who received the Ad26.COV2.S COVID-19 vaccine or a placebo. Source: peripheral blood, taken in a trial of Ad26.COV2.S vaccine versus placebo. The CDR3 here is CASSPRDRGNYGYTF. The CDR3 nucleotides read TGTGCCAGCAGCCCCCGGGACAGGGGGAACTATGGCTACACCTTC.